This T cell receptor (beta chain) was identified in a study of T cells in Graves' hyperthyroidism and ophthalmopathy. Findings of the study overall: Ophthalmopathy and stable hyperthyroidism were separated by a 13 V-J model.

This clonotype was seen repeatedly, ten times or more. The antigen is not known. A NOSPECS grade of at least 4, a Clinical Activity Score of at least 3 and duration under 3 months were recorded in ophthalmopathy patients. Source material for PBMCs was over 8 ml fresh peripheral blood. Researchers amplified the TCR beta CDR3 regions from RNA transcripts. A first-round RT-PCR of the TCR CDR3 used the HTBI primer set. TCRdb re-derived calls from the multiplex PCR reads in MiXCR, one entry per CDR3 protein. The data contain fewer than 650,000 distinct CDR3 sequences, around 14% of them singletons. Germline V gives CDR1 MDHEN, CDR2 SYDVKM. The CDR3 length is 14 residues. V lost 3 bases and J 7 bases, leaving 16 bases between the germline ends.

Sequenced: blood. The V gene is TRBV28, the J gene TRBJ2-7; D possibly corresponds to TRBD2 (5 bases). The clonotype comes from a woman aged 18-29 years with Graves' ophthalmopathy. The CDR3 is CASSFTGSLGEQYF. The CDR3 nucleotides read TGTGCCAGCAGTTTCACGGGATCCCTCGGAGAGCAGTACTTC.